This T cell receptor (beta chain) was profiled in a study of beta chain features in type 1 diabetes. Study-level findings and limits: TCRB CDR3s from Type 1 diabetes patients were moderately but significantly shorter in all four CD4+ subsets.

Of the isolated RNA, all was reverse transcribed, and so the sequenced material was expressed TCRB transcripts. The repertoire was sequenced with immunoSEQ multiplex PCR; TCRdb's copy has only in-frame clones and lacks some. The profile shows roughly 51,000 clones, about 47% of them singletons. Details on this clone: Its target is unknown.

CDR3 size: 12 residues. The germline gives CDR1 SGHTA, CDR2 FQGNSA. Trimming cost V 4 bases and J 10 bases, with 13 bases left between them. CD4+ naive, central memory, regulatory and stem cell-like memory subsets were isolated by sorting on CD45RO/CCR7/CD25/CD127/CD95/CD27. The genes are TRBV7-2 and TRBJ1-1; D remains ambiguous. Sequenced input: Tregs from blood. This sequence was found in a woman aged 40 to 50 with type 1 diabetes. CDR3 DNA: TGTGCCAGCAGCTGGACTGACTTTGGAGCTTTCTTT. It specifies CASSWTDFGAFF.